This T cell receptor (beta chain) originates from a study of OX40 agonist ivuxolimab in advanced cancers. Study-wide context: Cancers in dose escalation were hepatocellular, melanoma, renal cell and head and neck.

Profiled with immunoSEQ multiplex PCR; TCRdb holds only in-frame clones, not every one. This table has under 90,000 clones, just under 90% appearing once. As concerns this clone: Its specificity is unknown.

Whole-study results and caveats: Within 6 weeks, CD4+ and CD8+ blood T cells expanded clonally at 0.1 to 3.0 mg/kg.

CDR3 size: 16 residues. The TCR sequence derives from an adult with an advanced solid tumor such as melanoma, head and neck, liver or kidney cancer. The chain couples TRBV21-1 to TRBJ1-5. TRBV21-1 is a pseudogene segment. The sequences come from CD4+ or CD8+ T cells sorted from blood, collected in a trial of the OX40 agonist ivuxolimab. The CDR3 bases are TGTGCCAGCAGCTCCTGGGGGCGGGACAGCAATCAGCCCCAGCATTTT. Encoded protein: CASSSWGRDSNQPQHF.